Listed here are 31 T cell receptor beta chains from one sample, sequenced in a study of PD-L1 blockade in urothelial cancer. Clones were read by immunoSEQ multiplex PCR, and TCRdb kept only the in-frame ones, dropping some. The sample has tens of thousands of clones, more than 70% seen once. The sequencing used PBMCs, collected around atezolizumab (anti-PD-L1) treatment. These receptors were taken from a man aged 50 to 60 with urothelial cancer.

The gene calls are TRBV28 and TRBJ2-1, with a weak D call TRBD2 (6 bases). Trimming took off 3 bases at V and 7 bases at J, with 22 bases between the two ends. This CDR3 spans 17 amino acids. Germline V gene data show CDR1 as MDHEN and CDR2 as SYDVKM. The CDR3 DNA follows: TGTGCCAGCAGTTTGCCTCGGAAGGTAGCTGCGGGGAATGAGCAGTTCTTC. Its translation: CASSLPRKVAAGNEQFF. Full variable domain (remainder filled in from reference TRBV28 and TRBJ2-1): DVKVTQSSRYLVKRTGEKVFLECVQDMDHENMFWYRQDPGLGLRLIYFSYDVKMKEKGDIPEGYSVSREKKERFSLILESASTNQTSMYLCASSLPRKVAAGNEQFFGPGTRLTVL.

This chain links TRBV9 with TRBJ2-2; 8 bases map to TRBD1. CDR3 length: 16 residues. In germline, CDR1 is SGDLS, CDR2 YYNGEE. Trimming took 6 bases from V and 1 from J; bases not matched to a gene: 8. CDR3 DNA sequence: TGTGCCAGCACCCCTACGACAGGGGTGAACACCGGGGAGCTGTTTTTT. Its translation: CASTPTTGVNTGELFF.

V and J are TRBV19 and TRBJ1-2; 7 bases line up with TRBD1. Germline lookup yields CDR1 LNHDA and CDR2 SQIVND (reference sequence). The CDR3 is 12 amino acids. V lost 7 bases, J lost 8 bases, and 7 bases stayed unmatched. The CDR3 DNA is TGTGCCAGTAACGACAGGGCGGTCGGCTACACCTTC. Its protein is CASNDRAVGYTF.

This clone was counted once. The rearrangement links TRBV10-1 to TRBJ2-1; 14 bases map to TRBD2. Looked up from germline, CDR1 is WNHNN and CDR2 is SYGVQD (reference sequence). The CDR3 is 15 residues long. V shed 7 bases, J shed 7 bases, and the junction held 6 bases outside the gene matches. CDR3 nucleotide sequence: TGCGCCAGCATCTCGGGACTAGCGGGAGATAATGAGCAGTTCTTC. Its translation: CASISGLAGDNEQFF.

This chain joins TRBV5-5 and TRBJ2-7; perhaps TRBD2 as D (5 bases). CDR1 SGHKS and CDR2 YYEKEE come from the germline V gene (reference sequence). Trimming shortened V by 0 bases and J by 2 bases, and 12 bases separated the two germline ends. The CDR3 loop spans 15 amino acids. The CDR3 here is CASSLVPGIAYEQYF. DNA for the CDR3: TGTGCCAGCAGCTTGGTTCCCGGGATCGCCTACGAGCAGTACTTC. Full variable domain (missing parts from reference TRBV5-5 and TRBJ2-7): DAGVTQSPTHLIKTRGQQVTLRCSPISGHKSVSWYQQVLGQGPQFIFQYYEKEERGRGNFPDRFSARQFPNYSSELNVNALLLGDSALYLCASSLVPGIAYEQYFGPGTRLTVT.

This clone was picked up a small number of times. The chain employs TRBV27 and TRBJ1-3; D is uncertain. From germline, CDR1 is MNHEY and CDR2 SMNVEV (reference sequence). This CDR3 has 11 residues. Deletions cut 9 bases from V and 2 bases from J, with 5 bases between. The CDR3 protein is CASLTGNTIYF. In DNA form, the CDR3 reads TGTGCCAGTCTTACTGGAAACACCATATATTTT.

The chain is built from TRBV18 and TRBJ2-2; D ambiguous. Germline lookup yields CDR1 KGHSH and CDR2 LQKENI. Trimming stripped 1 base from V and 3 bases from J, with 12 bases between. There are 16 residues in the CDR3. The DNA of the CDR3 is TGTGCCAGCTCACCACTTAGCCAAATGGACACCGGGGAGCTGTTTTTT. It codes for CASSPLSQMDTGELFF.

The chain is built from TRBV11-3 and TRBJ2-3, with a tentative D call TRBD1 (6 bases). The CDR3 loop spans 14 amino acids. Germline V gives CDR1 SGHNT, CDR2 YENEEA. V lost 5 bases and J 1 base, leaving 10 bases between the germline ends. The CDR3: CASSPDRGTDTQYF. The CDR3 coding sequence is TGTGCCAGCAGCCCGGACAGAGGCACAGATACGCAGTATTTT.

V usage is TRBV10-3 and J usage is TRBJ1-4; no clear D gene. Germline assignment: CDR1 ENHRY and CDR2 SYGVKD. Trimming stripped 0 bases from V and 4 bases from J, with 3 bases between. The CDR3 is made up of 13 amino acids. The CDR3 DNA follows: TGTGCCATCAGTGAGTCTATTAATGAAAAACTGTTTTTT. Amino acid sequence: CAISESINEKLFF.

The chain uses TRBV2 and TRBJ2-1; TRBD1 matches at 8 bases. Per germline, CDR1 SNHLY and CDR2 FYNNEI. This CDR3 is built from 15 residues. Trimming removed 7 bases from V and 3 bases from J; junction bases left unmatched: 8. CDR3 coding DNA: TGTGCCAGCACCTCGGACAGGGAACTCTACAATGAGCAGTTCTTC. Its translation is CASTSDRELYNEQFF.

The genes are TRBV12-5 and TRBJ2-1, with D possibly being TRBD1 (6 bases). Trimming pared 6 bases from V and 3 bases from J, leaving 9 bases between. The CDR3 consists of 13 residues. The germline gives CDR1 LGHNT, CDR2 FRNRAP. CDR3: CASGRGNYNEQFF. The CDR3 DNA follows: TGTGCTAGTGGCAGGGGCAACTACAATGAGCAGTTCTTC.

DNA for the CDR3: TGTGCCAGCAGTTTGGGGACTAGCCAGGGGACCCAGTACTTC. Residues: CASSLGTSQGTQYF. The chain recombines TRBV27 with TRBJ2-5; 9 nucleotides line up with TRBD2. J lost 7 bases, V lost 3 bases, and 6 bases had no gene match. CDR1 and CDR2 from the germline V gene are MNHEY and SMNVEV (reference sequence). The CDR3 length is 14 residues.

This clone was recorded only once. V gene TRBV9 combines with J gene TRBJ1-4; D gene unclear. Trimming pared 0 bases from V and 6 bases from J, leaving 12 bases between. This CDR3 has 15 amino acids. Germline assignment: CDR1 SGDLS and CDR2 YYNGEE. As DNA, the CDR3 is TGTGCCAGCAGCGTAGGGGCACAGTTTGATGAAAAACTGTTTTTT. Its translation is CASSVGAQFDEKLFF.

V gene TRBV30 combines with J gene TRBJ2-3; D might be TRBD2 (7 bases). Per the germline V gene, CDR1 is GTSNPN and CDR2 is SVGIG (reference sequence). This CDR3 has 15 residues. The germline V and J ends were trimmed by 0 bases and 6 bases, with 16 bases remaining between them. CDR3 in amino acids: CAWSVGGGRADTQYF. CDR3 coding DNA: TGTGCCTGGAGTGTAGGGGGGGGGCGCGCGGATACGCAGTATTTT.

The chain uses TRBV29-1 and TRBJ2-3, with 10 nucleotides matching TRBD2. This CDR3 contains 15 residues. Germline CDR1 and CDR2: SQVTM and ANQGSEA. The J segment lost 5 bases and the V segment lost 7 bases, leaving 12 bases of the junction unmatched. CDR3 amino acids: CSARLTSGFEDTQYF. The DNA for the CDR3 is TGCAGCGCTCGGCTGACTAGCGGGTTTGAAGATACGCAGTATTTT.

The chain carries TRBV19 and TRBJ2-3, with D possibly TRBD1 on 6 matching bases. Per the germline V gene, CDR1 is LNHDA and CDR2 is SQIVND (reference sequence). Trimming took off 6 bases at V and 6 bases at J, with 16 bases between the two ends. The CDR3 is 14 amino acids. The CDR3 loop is CASRYQGQPDTQYF. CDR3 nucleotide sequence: TGTGCCAGTAGATACCAAGGACAGCCCGATACGCAGTATTTT.

In DNA, the CDR3 is TGTGCCAGCAGTGAGGGTACAGGGGAGAGCAATGAGCAGTTCTTC. Translation: CASSEGTGESNEQFF. The rearrangement uses TRBV6-1 and TRBJ2-1; 7 bases match TRBD1. V shed 3 bases and J 6 bases; nucleotides not matched to a gene: 8. The CDR3 runs 15 residues. In germline, CDR1 is MNHNS, CDR2 SASEGT.

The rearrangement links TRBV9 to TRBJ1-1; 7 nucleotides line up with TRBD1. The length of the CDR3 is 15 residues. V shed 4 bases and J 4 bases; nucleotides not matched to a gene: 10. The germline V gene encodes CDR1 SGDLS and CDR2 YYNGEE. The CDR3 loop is CASSPPRGLGTEAFF. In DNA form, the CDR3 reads TGTGCCAGCAGCCCCCCGAGGGGGCTGGGCACTGAAGCTTTCTTT.

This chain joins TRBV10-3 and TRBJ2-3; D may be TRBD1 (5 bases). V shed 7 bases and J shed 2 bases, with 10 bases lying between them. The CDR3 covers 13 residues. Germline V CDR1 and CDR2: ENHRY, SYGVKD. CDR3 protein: CAITQGNTDTQYF. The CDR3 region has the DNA TGTGCCATCACGCAGGGAAACACAGATACGCAGTATTTT.

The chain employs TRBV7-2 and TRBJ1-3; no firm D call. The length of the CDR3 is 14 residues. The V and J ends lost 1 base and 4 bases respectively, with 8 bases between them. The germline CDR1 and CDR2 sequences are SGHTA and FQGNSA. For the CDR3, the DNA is TGTGCCAGCAGCTTAGTCGGTTTCGGAAACACCATATATTTT. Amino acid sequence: CASSLVGFGNTIYF.

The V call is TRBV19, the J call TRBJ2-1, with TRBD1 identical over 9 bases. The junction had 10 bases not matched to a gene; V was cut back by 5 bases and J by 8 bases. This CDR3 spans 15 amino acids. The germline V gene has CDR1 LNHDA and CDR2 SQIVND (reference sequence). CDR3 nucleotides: TGTGCCAGTAGTCCCGGACAGGGGAAAACCGATGAGCAGTTCTTC. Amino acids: CASSPGQGKTDEQFF.

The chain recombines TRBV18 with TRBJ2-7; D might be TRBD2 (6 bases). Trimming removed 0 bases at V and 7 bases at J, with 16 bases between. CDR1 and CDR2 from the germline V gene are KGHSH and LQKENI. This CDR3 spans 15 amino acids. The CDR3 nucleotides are TGTGCCAGCTCACCACCTGGGGGGACCTACGGGGAGCAGTACTTC. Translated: CASSPPGGTYGEQYF.

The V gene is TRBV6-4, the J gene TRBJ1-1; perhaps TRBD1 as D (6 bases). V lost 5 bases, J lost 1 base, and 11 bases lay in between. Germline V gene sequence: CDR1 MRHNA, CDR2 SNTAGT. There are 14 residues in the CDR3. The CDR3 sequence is CASSQNRENTEAFF. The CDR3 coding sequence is TGTGCCAGCAGTCAAAACAGGGAGAACACTGAAGCTTTCTTT.

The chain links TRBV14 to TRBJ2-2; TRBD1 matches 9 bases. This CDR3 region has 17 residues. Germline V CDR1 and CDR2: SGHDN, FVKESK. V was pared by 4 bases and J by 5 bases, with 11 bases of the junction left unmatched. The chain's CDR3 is CASSPSLQGARTGELFF. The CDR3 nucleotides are TGTGCCAGCAGCCCCTCATTACAGGGGGCTCGTACCGGGGAGCTGTTTTTT. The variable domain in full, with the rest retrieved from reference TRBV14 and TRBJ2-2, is EAGVTQFPSHSVIEKGQTVTLRCDPISGHDNLYWYRRVMGKEIKFLLHFVKESKQDESGMPNNRFLAERTGGTYSTLKVQPAELEDSGVYFCASSPSLQGARTGELFFGEGSRLTVL.

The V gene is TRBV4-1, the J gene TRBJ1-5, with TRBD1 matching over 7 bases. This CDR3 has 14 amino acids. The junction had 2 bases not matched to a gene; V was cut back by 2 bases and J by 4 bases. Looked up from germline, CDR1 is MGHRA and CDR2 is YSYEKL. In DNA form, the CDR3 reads TGCGCCAGCAGCCAACAGGGGGAAAATCAGCCCCAGCATTTT. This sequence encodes CASSQQGENQPQHF.

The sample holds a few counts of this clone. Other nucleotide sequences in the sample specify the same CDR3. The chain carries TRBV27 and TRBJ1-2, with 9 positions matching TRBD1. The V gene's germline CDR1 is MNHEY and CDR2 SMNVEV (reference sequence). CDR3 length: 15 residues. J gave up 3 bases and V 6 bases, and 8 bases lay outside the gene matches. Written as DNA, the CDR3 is TGTGCCAGCAGCTCCGGGACAGGGCGTCACTATGGCTACACCTTC. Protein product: CASSSGTGRHYGYTF.

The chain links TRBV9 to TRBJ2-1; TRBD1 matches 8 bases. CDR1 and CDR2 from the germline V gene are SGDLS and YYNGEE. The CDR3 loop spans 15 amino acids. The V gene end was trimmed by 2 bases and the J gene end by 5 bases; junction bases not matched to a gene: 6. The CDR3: CASSVTGTGNNEQFF. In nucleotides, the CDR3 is TGTGCCAGCAGCGTTACCGGGACAGGCAACAATGAGCAGTTCTTC.

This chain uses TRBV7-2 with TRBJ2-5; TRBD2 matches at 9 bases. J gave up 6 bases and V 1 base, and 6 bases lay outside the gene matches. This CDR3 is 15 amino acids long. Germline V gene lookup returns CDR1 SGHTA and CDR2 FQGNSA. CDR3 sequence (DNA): TGTGCCAGCAGCTTAGGAGGTAGCGGGAGAAAGACCCAGTACTTC. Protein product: CASSLGGSGRKTQYF.

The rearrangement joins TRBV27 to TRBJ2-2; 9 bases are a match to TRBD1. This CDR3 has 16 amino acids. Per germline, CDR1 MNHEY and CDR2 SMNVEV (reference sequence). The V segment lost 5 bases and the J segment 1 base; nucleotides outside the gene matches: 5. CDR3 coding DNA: TGTGCCAGCAGTCCGATGGGACAGGGGAACACCGGGGAGCTGTTTTTT. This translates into CASSPMGQGNTGELFF.

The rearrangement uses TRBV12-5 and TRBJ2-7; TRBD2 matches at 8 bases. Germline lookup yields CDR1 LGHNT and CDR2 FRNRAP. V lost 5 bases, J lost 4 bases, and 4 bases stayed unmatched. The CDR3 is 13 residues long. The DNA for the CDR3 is TGTGCTAGTGGTGTAGCGGGAACATACGAGCAGTACTTC. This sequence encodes CASGVAGTYEQYF.

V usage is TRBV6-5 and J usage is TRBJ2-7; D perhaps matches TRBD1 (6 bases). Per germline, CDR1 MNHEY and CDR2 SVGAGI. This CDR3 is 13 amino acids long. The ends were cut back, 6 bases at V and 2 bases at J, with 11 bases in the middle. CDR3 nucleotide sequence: TGTGCCAGCAGGGCAGGGGCAACCTACGAGCAGTACTTC. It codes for CASRAGATYEQYF.